The 21 T cell receptor beta chains listed next were all sequenced from one sample in a study of Ad26.COV2.S vaccination and SARS-CoV-2 variants. The treatment is: around 19 received Ad26.COV2.S at low or high dose, single or two shots; five or six received placebo; per-sample allocation not given. Sampling occurred on day 63 after the first vaccine or placebo injection. Only in-frame clones appear in the TCRdb table, and some are missing; sequencing was by immunoSEQ multiplex PCR. Among fewer than 800,000 clones listed, 89% were seen once. The material was peripheral blood, obtained in a trial of Ad26.COV2.S vaccine versus placebo. These receptors originate from a person between 18 and 65 years old who received the Ad26.COV2.S COVID-19 vaccine or a placebo.

The chain has TRBV6-6 and TRBJ1-1; D not resolved. V lost 2 bases and J 1 base, leaving 8 bases between the germline ends. The CDR3 totals 14 residues. The germline V gene has CDR1 MNHNY and CDR2 SVGAGI (reference sequence). CDR3 loop: CASSYGTANTEAFF. In nucleotides, the CDR3 is TGTGCCAGCAGTTACGGAACAGCGAACACTGAAGCTTTCTTT.

Concerning this clone: The same CDR3 also results from other DNA sequences found in this sample. The chain joins TRBV19 to TRBJ1-1; D ambiguous. In germline, CDR1 is LNHDA, CDR2 SQIVND (reference sequence). Trimming left V 3 bases short and J 0 bases short, with 11 bases between. This CDR3 is 15 amino acids long. DNA of the CDR3: TGTGCCAGTAGTATTCTGTTCCCCATGAACACTGAAGCTTTCTTT. Its translation is CASSILFPMNTEAFF.

The rearrangement joins TRBV7-3 to TRBJ2-1; D is perhaps TRBD2 (6 bases). Per germline, CDR1 SGHTA and CDR2 FQGTGA. V lost 3 bases and J lost 9, with 15 bases in between. The CDR3 is 14 residues long. CDR3 loop: CASSFGGWQSEQFF. CDR3 bases: TGTGCCAGCAGCTTCGGAGGGTGGCAATCTGAGCAGTTCTTC. Based on the CDR3 plus reference TRBV7-3 and TRBJ2-1, the full variable domain is GAGVSQTPSNKVTEKGKYVELRCDPISGHTALYWYRQSLGQGPEFLIYFQGTGAADDSGLPNDRFFAVRPEGSVSTLKIQRTERGDSAVYLCASSFGGWQSEQFFGPGTRLTVL.

The chain links TRBV6-5 to TRBJ2-3; 13 nucleotides match TRBD2. Germline V CDR1 and CDR2: MNHEY, SVGAGI. Losses at the gene ends were 2 bases for V and 6 bases for J; bases not matched to a gene: 5. The CDR3 has 16 residues. The CDR3 nucleotides read TGTGCCAGCAGTTACGGGACTAGCGGGAAGGGGGATACGCAGTATTTT. It translates to CASSYGTSGKGDTQYF.

The chain couples TRBV6-1 to TRBJ1-5, with TRBD1 identical over 10 bases. V shed 3 bases and J 5 bases; nucleotides not matched to a gene: 7. CDR1 is MNHNS, CDR2 SASEGT, per germline. CDR3 length equals 16 residues. CDR3 loop: CASSEGTGARYQPQHF. The CDR3 DNA sequence: TGTGCCAGCAGTGAGGGGACAGGGGCGCGCTATCAGCCCCAGCATTTT.

The gene calls are TRBV11-3 and TRBJ2-7; D unresolved. Germline lookup yields CDR1 SGHNT and CDR2 YENEEA. Trimming took 1 base from V and 0 from J, leaving 4 bases between them. This CDR3 has 13 residues. CDR3 in amino acids: CASSLGASYEQYF. The CDR3 DNA reads TGTGCCAGCAGCTTAGGAGCCTCCTACGAGCAGTACTTC.

V and J are TRBV19 and TRBJ2-2, with a tentative D call TRBD2 (5 bases). The CDR3 extends over 15 amino acids. Looked up from germline, CDR1 is LNHDA and CDR2 is SQIVND (reference sequence). V was clipped by 5 bases and J by 4 bases, with 14 bases between them. The CDR3 loop is CASSREGASTGELFF. For the CDR3, the DNA is TGTGCCAGTAGTCGCGAGGGAGCGAGCACCGGGGAGCTGTTTTTT.

The chain is built from TRBV24-1 and TRBJ2-1; 10 nucleotides agree with TRBD2. Germline V gene data show CDR1 as KGHDR and CDR2 as SFDVKD. The CDR3 totals 14 residues. The trim removed 9 bases at V and 4 bases at J, leaving 5 bases unmatched. CDR3 sequence (DNA): TGTGCCACCCCTAGCGGGAGTGCATACAATGAGCAGTTCTTC. Residues: CATPSGSAYNEQFF.

J is TRBJ2-7 and V is TRBV19, with 9 bases fitting TRBD1. Germline lookup yields CDR1 LNHDA and CDR2 SQIVND (reference sequence). The trim removed 8 bases at V and 5 bases at J, leaving 7 bases unmatched. The CDR3 covers 13 residues. The CDR3 protein is CASADRGGDEQYF. The CDR3 nucleotides are TGTGCCAGTGCGGACAGGGGTGGCGACGAGCAGTACTTC.

This chain links TRBV5-6 with TRBJ1-5; D unclear. The CDR3 runs 15 residues. CDR1 is SGHDT, CDR2 YYEEEE, per germline. V shed 2 bases and J shed 0 bases, with 9 bases lying between them. CDR3 coding DNA: TGTGCCAGCAGCTTAGGACCTTATAGCAATCAGCCCCAGCATTTT. It specifies CASSLGPYSNQPQHF.

V usage is TRBV7-2 and J usage is TRBJ2-1, with D perhaps matching TRBD2 (6 bases). Per the germline V gene, CDR1 is SGHTA and CDR2 is FQGNSA. V lost 2 bases and J lost 2, with 13 bases in between. This CDR3 comprises 16 residues. The CDR3 sequence is CASSLQGSGAYNEQFF. In nucleotides, the CDR3 is TGTGCCAGCAGCTTACAGGGTAGCGGAGCCTACAATGAGCAGTTCTTC.

V usage is TRBV11-2 and J usage is TRBJ2-2; unclear D gene. The CDR3 sequence is 12 residues long. Per the germline V gene, CDR1 is SGHAT and CDR2 is FQNNGV. Trimming cost V 5 bases and J 7 bases, with 8 bases left between them. This chain's CDR3 is CASSPLGGELFF. CDR3 nucleotides: TGTGCCAGCAGCCCCCTGGGCGGGGAGCTGTTTTTT.

CDR3 protein: CASSQILASGELFF. The CDR3 bases are TGTGCCAGCAGCCAAATACTAGCGTCCGGGGAGCTGTTTTTT. The V and J genes are TRBV3-1 (or the pseudogene TRBV3-2) and TRBJ2-2; TRBD2 agrees at 7 bases. V was clipped by 2 bases and J by 6 bases; unmatched bases: 3. CDR1 and CDR2 (germline): LGHDT, YNNKEL (reference sequence). This CDR3 spans 14 amino acids.

Of note for this clone: Because the CDR3 is missing its conserved closing phenylalanine or tryptophan, this is likely a read error. The DNA is omitted, as the CDR3 cannot be located on it reliably, and the CDR3 follows TCRdb's listing. CDR3 residues: CAVSRGALG. V is TRBV6-6 and J is TRBJ2-4; the DNA was not used to check the table's D call, TRBD2. The CDR3 spans 9 residues, counting both ends. The germline gives CDR1 MNHNY, CDR2 SVGAGI (reference sequence).

This clone was seen once. The gene calls are TRBV29-1 and TRBJ1-2, with unresolved D. Deletions cut 6 bases from V and 0 bases from J, with 11 bases between. The V gene's germline CDR1 is SQVTM and CDR2 ANQGSEA. CDR3 size: 13 residues. CDR3 residues: CSVAPSPNYGYTF. The CDR3 bases are TGCAGCGTCGCCCCTTCGCCTAACTATGGCTACACCTTC.

The J gene is TRBJ1-2, the V gene TRBV7-9; D ambiguous. The germline gives CDR1 SEHNR, CDR2 FQNEAQ (reference sequence). The CDR3 covers 14 residues. Deletions cut 0 bases from V and 6 bases from J, with 11 bases between. CDR3 bases: TGTGCCAGCAGCTTAGCGATGGGTGGCGATGGCTACACCTTC. Its translation is CASSLAMGGDGYTF.

V is TRBV7-2 and J is TRBJ2-7; no clear D gene. Trimming removed 1 base from V and 6 bases from J, with 7 bases in between. The CDR3 has 12 amino acids. Germline values: CDR1 SGHTA, CDR2 FQGNSA. The CDR3 loop reads CASSLGGLEQYF. Here the CDR3 DNA reads TGTGCCAGCAGCTTAGGCGGCCTCGAGCAGTACTTC.

This clone was observed once. The chain carries TRBV5-6 and TRBJ1-1, with 8 bases identical to TRBD1. Germline V CDR1 and CDR2: SGHDT, YYEEEE. The CDR3 covers 14 residues. V was pared by 4 bases and J by 3 bases, with 5 bases of the junction left unmatched. The CDR3 spells CASSPLQGDTEAFF. DNA for the CDR3: TGTGCCAGCAGCCCGTTACAGGGGGACACTGAAGCTTTCTTT.

The rearrangement links TRBV6-5 to TRBJ1-2; 9 bases fit TRBD1. The CDR3 runs to 15 residues. CDR1 and CDR2 from the germline V gene are MNHEY and SVGAGI. V shed 8 bases, J shed 2 bases, and the junction held 9 bases outside the gene matches. The CDR3 nucleotides are TGTGCCAGCGCCCGGGACAGGGCCCAAAACTATGGCTACACCTTC. It translates to CASARDRAQNYGYTF.

This clone is a singleton in its sample. The chain is built from TRBV25-1 and TRBJ1-2, with no clear D. Looked up from germline, CDR1 is MGHDK and CDR2 is SYGVNS. The germline V and J ends were trimmed by 5 bases and 0 bases, with 13 bases remaining between them. This CDR3 spans 15 amino acids. CDR3 protein: CASSPGQGANYGYTF. CDR3 in DNA: TGTGCCAGCAGTCCGGGCCAAGGTGCTAACTATGGCTACACCTTC.

The V call is TRBV9, the J call TRBJ2-1, with 8 bases that match TRBD2. The V gene end was trimmed by 3 bases and the J gene end by 7 bases; junction bases not matched to a gene: 12. The CDR3 has 16 amino acids. Germline assignment: CDR1 SGDLS and CDR2 YYNGEE. CDR3 in amino acids: CASSEGVAGTGNEQFF. CDR3 DNA sequence: TGTGCCAGCAGCGAGGGGGTAGCGGGGACCGGGAATGAGCAGTTCTTC. The complete variable domain, with remaining parts taken from reference TRBV9 and TRBJ2-1, reads DSGVTQTPKHLITATGQRVTLRCSPRSGDLSVYWYQQSLDQGLQFLIQYYNGEERAKGNILERFSAQQFPDLHSELNLSSLELGDSALYFCASSEGVAGTGNEQFFGPGTRLTVL.